This T cell receptor (beta chain) was sequenced during a study of blood T cells in healthy people across ages. Findings of the study overall: It was not possible, with unsorted PBMCs, to conclusively compare naive and antigen-experienced cells.

A second PCR of 7 to 11 cycles used a sample-barcoded 5' primer and a J-beta primer mix. TCRdb processed the 5' RACE reads anew with MiXCR; each CDR3 protein has one entry. In the table there are hundreds of thousands of distinct CDR3 sequences, roughly 58% of which are singletons. Total RNA amounts of at least 6 micrograms were extracted per sample. This CDR3 comprises 17 residues. Trimming took 4 bases from V and 1 from J, leaving 17 bases between them. Germline CDR1 SGHRS, CDR2 YFSETQ. Notes on this clonotype: The target antigen is unknown.

The source is a man between 60 and 70 years old in good health. Sequencing was done on a sample of blood. The J gene is TRBJ1-4, the V gene TRBV5-1, with D hard to call. This CDR3 reads CASSPRTGPRTNEKLFF. The CDR3 nucleotides read TGCGCCAGCAGCCCCCGGACCGGGCCGCGAACTAATGAAAAACTGTTTTTT.